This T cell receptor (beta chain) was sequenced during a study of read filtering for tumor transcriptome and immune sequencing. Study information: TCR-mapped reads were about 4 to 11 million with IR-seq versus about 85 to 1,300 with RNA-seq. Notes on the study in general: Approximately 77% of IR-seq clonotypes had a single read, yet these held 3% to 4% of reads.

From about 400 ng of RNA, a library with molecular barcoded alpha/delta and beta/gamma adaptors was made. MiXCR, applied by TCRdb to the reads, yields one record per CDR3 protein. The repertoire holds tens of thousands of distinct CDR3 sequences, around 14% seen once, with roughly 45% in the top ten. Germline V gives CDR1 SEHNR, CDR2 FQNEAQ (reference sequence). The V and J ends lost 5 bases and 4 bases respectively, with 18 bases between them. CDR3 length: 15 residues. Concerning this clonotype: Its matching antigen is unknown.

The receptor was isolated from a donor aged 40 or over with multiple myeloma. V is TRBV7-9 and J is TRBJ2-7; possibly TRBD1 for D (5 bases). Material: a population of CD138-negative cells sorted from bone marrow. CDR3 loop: CASSPPRVVGYEQYF. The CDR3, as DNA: TGTGCCAGCAGCCCCCCCAGGGTAGTGGGTTACGAGCAGTACTTC. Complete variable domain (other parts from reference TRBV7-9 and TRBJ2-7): DTGVSQNPRHKITKRGQNVTFRCDPISEHNRLYWYRQTLGQGPEFLTYFQNEAQLEKSRLLSDRFSAERPKGSFSTLEIQRTEQGDSAMYLCASSPPRVVGYEQYFGPGTRLTVT.